This note documents a single TCR beta chain sequence. The sample is drawn from a study of blood T cell repertoires in COVID-19. About the research overall: Samples taken during acute and convalescent COVID-19 were collected in the United States, Italy and Spain. T cells, B-cell-depleted T cells, or PBMCs supplied cDNA or gDNA.

This CDR3 is 13 amino acids long. Deletions cut 8 bases from V and 0 bases from J, with 8 bases between. From germline, CDR1 is SNHLY and CDR2 FYNNEI. How the authors handled the data: Estimation of nucleated cell counts was performed using reference gene primer amplification. Repertoires were generated with immunoSEQ multiplex PCR, while TCRdb's copy carries only in-frame clones and drops some. V and J calls and clone size are given by that table; D and trimming were obtained from the DNA. The sample yields about 250,000 clones, 85% to 90% seen once. Material: peripheral blood. The sequence was collected from a man aged 80 or over with acute or convalescent COVID-19. V is TRBV2 and J is TRBJ1-3; D is uncertain. The CDR3 is CASGEDSGNTIYF. The CDR3 DNA follows: TGTGCCAGCGGCGAGGACTCTGGAAACACCATATATTTT.